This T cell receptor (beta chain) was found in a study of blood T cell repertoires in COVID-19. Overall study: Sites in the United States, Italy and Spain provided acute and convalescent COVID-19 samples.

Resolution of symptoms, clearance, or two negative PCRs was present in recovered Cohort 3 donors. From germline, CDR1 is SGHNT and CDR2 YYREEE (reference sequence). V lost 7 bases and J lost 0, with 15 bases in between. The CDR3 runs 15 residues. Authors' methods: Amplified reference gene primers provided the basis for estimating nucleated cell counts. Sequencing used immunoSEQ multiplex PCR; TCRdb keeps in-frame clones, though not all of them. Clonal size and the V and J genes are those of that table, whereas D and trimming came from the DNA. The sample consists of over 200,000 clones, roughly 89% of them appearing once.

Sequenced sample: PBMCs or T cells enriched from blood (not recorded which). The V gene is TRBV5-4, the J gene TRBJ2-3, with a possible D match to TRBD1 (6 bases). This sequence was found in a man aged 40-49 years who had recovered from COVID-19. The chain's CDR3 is CASQRRGSSTDTQYF. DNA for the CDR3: TGTGCCAGCCAGAGAAGGGGGTCTAGCACAGATACGCAGTATTTT.